A single T cell receptor beta chain is shown here with its context. RNA in amounts of about 0.5 to 1 ug was reverse transcribed with random hexamers. TCRdb reprocessed the immunoSEQ multiplex PCR reads with MiXCR, giving one entry per CDR3 protein. The repertoire holds more than 95,000 distinct CDR3 sequences, with about 92% as singletons. This record comes from a study of CD8 T cells in Susac syndrome. Germline V lookup: CDR1 MGHRA, CDR2 YSYEKL. Trimming removed 1 base at V and 4 bases at J, with 11 bases between. The CDR3 has 15 amino acids. The specimen sequenced was CD8+ T cells from PBMCs. This chain uses TRBV4-1 with TRBJ1-5; D is possibly TRBD1 (5 bases). This clonotype was sampled from a human donor with multiple sclerosis. The CDR3 loop is CASSQVDRGNQPQHF. The CDR3 DNA sequence: TGCGCCAGCAGCCAAGTGGATCGGGGGAATCAGCCCCAGCATTTT.